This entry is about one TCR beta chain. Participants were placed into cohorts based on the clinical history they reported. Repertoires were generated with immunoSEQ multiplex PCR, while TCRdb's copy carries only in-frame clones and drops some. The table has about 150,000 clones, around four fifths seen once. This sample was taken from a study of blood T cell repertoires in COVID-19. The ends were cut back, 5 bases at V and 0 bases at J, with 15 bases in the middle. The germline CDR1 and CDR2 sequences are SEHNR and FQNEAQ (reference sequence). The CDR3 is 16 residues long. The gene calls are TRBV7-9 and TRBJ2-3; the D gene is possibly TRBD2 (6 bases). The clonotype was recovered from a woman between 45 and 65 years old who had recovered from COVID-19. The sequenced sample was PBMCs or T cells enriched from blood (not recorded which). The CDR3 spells CASSLGLSTSTDTQYF. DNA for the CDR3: TGTGCCAGCAGCCTGGGACTTTCAACTAGCACAGATACGCAGTATTTT.